Following are 9 T cell receptor beta chains from one sample sequenced in a study of OX40 agonist ivuxolimab in advanced cancers. TCRdb's copy holds only in-frame clones and misses some; the assay was immunoSEQ multiplex PCR. Counted here are 61,000 or so clones, 75% to 90% occurring once; the ten biggest clones make up approximately 3.2%. The sample was CD4+ or CD8+ T cells sorted from blood, taken in a trial of the OX40 agonist ivuxolimab. Receptors originate from an adult with an advanced solid tumor such as melanoma, head and neck, liver or kidney cancer.

CDR3 bases: TGTGCCAGCAGCCTGACGGAAAAACTGTTTTTT. Protein product: CASSLTEKLFF. The J gene is TRBJ1-4, the V gene TRBV14; D call uncertain. From germline, CDR1 is SGHDN and CDR2 FVKESK. V was shortened by 4 bases and J by 8 bases, with 5 bases between the two germline ends. The CDR3 spans 11 residues.

The CDR3 DNA reads TGTGCCAGCAGTAGATGGACTAGCGGGGGGAGGGAGACCCAGTACTTC. It codes for CASSRWTSGGRETQYF. V and J are TRBV2 and TRBJ2-5; 14 bases match TRBD2. With 5 bases clipped from V and 5 bases from J, the junction kept 7 bases outside the gene matches. This CDR3 has 16 amino acids. Germline V lookup: CDR1 SNHLY, CDR2 FYNNEI.

The chain uses TRBV7-9 and TRBJ1-4, with TRBD1 matching over 11 bases. Germline-derived CDR1 and CDR2 are SEHNR and FQNEAQ (reference sequence). The V and J ends lost 2 bases and 7 bases, in that order; junction bases with no gene match: 6. The CDR3 sequence is 16 residues long. This chain's CDR3 is CASSLSEGQGGEKLFF. The CDR3 nucleotides are TGTGCCAGCAGCTTATCGGAGGGACAGGGGGGTGAAAAACTGTTTTTT.

The CDR3 region is CASSETGLEQYF. The CDR3 bases are TGTGCCAGCAGCGAGACAGGGCTTGAGCAGTACTTC. The chain couples TRBV11-3 to TRBJ2-7; 7 nucleotides agree with TRBD1. Looked up from germline, CDR1 is SGHNT and CDR2 is YENEEA. The CDR3 extends over 12 amino acids. The trim removed 5 bases at V and 7 bases at J, leaving 5 bases unmatched.

The chain couples TRBV5-1 to TRBJ2-3, with 10 bases lining up with TRBD1. The CDR3 runs to 12 residues. Germline trimming cut 7 bases from V and 6 bases from J; bases unmatched to any gene: 2. Germline V gives CDR1 SGHRS, CDR2 YFSETQ. This chain's CDR3 is CASGTGADTQYF. The CDR3 bases are TGCGCCAGCGGGACAGGGGCGGATACGCAGTATTTT.

The chain links TRBV30 to TRBJ1-1, with TRBD1 matching 7 bases. Trimming at V came to 4 bases and at J to 6 bases, leaving 8 bases not matched to a gene. The CDR3 sequence is 13 residues long. Germline V gives CDR1 GTSNPN, CDR2 SVGIG (reference sequence). The chain's CDR3 is CAWTGGRTAEAFF. The CDR3 bases are TGTGCCTGGACAGGGGGGCGGACGGCTGAAGCTTTCTTT.

The chain employs TRBV30 and TRBJ2-7, with D possibly TRBD2 on 6 matching bases. This CDR3 contains 16 residues. CDR1 is GTSNPN, CDR2 SVGIG, per germline (reference sequence). The V and J ends lost 3 bases and 0 bases respectively, with 18 bases between them. CDR3 residues: CAWRGMGGRRSYEQYF. The CDR3 bases are TGTGCCTGGAGAGGAATGGGAGGCAGGCGCTCCTACGAGCAGTACTTC.

The chain recombines TRBV4-2 with TRBJ1-3; D remains unclear. Trimming removed 3 bases at V and 1 base at J, with 10 bases between. Looked up from germline, CDR1 is LGHNA and CDR2 is YNFKEQ. This CDR3 is 15 amino acids long. In DNA form, the CDR3 reads TGTGCCAGCAGCCACCTAAAAGGTTCTGGAAACACCATATATTTT. Translating it yields CASSHLKGSGNTIYF.

V usage is TRBV28 and J usage is TRBJ1-6, with a weak D call TRBD1 (5 bases). Trimming pared 2 bases from V and 8 bases from J, leaving 13 bases between. Looked up from germline, CDR1 is MDHEN and CDR2 is SYDVKM. This CDR3 contains 15 residues. The CDR3 reads CASSLGGSSDSPLHF. DNA of the CDR3: TGTGCCAGCAGTTTAGGGGGGTCGAGTGATTCACCCCTCCACTTT.